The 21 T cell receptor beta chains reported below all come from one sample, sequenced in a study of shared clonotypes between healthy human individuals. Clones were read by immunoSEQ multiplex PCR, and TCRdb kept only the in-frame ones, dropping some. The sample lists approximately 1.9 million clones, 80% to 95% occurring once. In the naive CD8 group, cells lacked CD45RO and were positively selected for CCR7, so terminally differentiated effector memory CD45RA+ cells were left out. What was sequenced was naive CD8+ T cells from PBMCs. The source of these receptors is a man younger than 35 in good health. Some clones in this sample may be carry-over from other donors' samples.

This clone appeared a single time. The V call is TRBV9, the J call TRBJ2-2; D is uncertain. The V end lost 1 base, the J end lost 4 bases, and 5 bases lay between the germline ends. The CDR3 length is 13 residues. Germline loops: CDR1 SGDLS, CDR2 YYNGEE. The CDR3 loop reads CASSVIGTGELFF. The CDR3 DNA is TGTGCCAGCAGCGTAATCGGCACCGGGGAGCTGTTTTTT.

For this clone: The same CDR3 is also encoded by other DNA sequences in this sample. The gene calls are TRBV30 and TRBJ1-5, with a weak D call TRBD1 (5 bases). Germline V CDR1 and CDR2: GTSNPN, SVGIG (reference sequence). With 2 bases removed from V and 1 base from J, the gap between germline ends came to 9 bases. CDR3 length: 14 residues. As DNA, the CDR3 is TGTGCCTGGAGTTTTGGGGACAGCAATCAGCCCCAGCATTTT. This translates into CAWSFGDSNQPQHF.

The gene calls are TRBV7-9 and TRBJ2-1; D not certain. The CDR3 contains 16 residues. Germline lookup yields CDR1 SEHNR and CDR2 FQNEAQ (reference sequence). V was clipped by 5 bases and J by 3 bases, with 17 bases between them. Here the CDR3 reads CASSLSRDSRYNEQFF. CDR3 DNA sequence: TGTGCCAGCAGCCTTTCCCGCGACTCTCGCTACAATGAGCAGTTCTTC.

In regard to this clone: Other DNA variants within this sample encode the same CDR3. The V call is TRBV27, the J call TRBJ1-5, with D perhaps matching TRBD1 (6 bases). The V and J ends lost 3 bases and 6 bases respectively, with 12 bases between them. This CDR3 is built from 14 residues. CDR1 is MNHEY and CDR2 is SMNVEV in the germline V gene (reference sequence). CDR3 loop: CASSLLQGGQPQHF. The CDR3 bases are TGTGCCAGCAGTTTGTTACAGGGTGGTCAGCCCCAGCATTTT.

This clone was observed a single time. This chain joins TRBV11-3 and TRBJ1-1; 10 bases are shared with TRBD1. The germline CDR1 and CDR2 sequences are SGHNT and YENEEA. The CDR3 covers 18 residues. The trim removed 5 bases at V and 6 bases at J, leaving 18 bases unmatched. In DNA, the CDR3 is TGTGCCAGCAGCCCCCAACTGACAGGGGGCAGGTGGTGGGCTGAAGCTTTCTTT. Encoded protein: CASSPQLTGGRWWAEAFF.

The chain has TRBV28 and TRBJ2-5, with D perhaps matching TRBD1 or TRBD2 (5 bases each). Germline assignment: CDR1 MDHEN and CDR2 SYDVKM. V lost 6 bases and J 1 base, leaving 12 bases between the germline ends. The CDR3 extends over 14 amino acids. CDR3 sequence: CASSFVGAQETQYF. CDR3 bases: TGTGCCAGCAGCTTTGTCGGGGCCCAAGAGACCCAGTACTTC.

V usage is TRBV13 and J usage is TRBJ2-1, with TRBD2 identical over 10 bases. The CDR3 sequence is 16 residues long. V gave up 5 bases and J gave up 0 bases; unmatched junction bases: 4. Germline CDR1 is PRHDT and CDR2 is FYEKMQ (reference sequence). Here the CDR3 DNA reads TGTGCCAGCAGCGAGGCTAGCGGGAGCTCCTACAATGAGCAGTTCTTC. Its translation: CASSEASGSSYNEQFF.

The CDR3 DNA sequence: TGCAGCGTTGATAATCCGCAGTTGATCTATGGCTACACCTTC. Its protein product is CSVDNPQLIYGYTF. The chain combines TRBV29-1 with TRBJ1-2, with D unresolved. Germline loops: CDR1 SQVTM, CDR2 ANQGSEA. The CDR3 spans 14 residues. Trimming stripped 3 bases from V and 4 bases from J, with 15 bases between.

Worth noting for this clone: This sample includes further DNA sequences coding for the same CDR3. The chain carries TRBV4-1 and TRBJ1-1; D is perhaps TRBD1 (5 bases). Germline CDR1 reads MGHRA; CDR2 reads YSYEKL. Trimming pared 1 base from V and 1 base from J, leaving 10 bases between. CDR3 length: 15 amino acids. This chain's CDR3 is CASSQVSTGNTEAFF. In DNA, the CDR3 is TGCGCCAGCAGCCAAGTAAGTACAGGGAACACTGAAGCTTTCTTT.

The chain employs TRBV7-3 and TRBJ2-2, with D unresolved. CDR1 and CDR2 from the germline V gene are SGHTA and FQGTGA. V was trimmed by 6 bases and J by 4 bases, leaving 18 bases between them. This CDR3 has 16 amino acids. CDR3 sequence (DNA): TGTGCCAGCAGTTTTAAAACCGCCCCTGGCACCGGGGAGCTGTTTTTT. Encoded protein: CASSFKTAPGTGELFF. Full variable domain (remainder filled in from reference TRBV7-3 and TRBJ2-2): GAGVSQTPSNKVTEKGKYVELRCDPISGHTALYWYRQSLGQGPEFLIYFQGTGAADDSGLPNDRFFAVRPEGSVSTLKIQRTERGDSAVYLCASSFKTAPGTGELFFGEGSRLTVL.

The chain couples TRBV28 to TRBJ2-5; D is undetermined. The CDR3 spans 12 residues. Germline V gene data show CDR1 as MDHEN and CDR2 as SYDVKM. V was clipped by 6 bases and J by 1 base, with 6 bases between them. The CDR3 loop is CASRPPQETQYF. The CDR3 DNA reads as TGTGCCAGCAGGCCCCCCCAAGAGACCCAGTACTTC.

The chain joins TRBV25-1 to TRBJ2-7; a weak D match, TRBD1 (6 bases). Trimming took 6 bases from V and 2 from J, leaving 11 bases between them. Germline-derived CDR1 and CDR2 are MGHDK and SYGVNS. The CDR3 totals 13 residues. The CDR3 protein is CASSPQGPYEQYF. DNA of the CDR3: TGTGCCAGCAGCCCTCAGGGGCCCTACGAGCAGTACTTC.

The CDR3 coding sequence is TGTGCCACGAGTCGGGGGGCGCTTTTTCCTGGCTACACCTTC. The encoded protein is CATSRGALFPGYTF. The chain carries TRBV11-2 and TRBJ1-2; tentatively, D is TRBD1 (6 bases). Germline V lookup: CDR1 SGHAT, CDR2 FQNNGV. The CDR3 length is 14 residues. Deletions cut 10 bases from V and 7 bases from J, with 22 bases between.

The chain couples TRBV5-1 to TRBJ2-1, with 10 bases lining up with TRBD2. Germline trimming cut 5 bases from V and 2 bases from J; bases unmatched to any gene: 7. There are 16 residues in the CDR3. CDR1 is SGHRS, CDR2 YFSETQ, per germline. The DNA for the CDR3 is TGCGCCAGCAGGCGGACTAGCGGAACTACCTACAATGAGCAGTTCTTC. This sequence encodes CASRRTSGTTYNEQFF. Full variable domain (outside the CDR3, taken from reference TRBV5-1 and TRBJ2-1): KAGVTQTPRYLIKTRGQQVTLSCSPISGHRSVSWYQQTPGQGLQFLFEYFSETQRNKGNFPGRFSGRQFSNSRSEMNVSTLELGDSALYLCASRRTSGTTYNEQFFGPGTRLTVL.

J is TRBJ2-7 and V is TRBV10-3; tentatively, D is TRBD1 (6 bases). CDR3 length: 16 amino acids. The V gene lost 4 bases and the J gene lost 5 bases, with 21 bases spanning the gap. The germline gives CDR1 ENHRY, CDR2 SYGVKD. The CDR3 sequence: CAISAGRREGVHEQYF. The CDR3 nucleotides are TGTGCCATCAGTGCCGGTCGAAGAGAGGGGGTCCACGAGCAGTACTTC.

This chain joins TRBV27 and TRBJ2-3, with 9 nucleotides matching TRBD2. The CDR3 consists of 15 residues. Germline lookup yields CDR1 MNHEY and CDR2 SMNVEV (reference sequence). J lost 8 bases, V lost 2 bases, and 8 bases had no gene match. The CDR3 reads CASSLIAGVSVTQYF. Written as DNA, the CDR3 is TGTGCCAGCAGTTTAATAGCGGGAGTATCAGTTACGCAGTATTTT.

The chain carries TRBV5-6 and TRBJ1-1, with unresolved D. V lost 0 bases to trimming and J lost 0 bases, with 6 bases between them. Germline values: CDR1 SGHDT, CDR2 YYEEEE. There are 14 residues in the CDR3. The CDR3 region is CASSLARLNTEAFF. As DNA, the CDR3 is TGTGCCAGCAGCTTGGCCAGGCTGAACACTGAAGCTTTCTTT.

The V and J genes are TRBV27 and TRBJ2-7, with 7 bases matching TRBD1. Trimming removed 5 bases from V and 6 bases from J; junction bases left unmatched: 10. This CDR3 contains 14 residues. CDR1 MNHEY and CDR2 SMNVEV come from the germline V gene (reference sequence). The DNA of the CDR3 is TGTGCCAGCAGTCCCCGGACAGGCAGGAGCGAGCAGTACTTC. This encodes CASSPRTGRSEQYF.

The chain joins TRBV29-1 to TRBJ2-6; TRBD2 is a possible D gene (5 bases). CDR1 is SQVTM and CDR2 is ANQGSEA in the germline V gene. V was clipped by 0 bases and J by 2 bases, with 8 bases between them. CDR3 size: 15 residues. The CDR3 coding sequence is TGCAGCGTTGAAGAAGCCGGGACTGGGGCCAACGTCCTGACTTTC. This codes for CSVEEAGTGANVLTF. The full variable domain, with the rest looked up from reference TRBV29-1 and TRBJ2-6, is SAVISQKPSRDICQRGTSLTIQCQVDSQVTMMFWYRQQPGQSLTLIATANQGSEATYESGFVIDKFPISRPNLTFSTLTVSNMSPEDSSIYLCSVEEAGTGANVLTFGAGSRLTVL.

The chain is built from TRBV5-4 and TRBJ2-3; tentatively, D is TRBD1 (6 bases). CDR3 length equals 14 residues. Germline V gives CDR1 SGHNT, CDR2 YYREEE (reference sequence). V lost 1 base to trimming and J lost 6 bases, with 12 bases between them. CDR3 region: CASSLWTEGDTQYF. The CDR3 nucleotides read TGTGCCAGCAGCTTGTGGACAGAAGGGGATACGCAGTATTTT.

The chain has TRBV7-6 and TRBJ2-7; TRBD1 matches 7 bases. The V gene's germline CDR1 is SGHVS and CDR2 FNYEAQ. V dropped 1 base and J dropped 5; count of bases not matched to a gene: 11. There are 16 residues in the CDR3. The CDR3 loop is CASSLGWGTEADEQYF. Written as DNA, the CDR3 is TGTGCCAGCAGCTTAGGTTGGGGGACAGAGGCGGACGAGCAGTACTTC.